A selection of T cell receptor beta chains follows, all from one sample in a study of cytomegalovirus exposure and HLA in healthy donors. Method: immunoSEQ multiplex PCR; TCRdb's copy keeps in-frame clones and lacks some. The sample shows roughly 180,000 clones, about 77% of them seen only once. Sequencing was done on a sample of PBMCs. Source of these receptors: a woman between 25 and 40 years old in good health and CMV-seropositive. The CDR3 runs from the conserved cysteine through the conserved F or W. The D gene is left open where the match is weak. Some rows mark clone size as missing; the rest say once, few, many or name a class of expanded clone.

v_gene: TRBV30; j_gene: TRBJ2-4; d_gene: NA; abundance: NA; CDR3nt: TGTGCCTGGAGTGCTCCCATTCTGCGGATTCAGTACTTC; CDR3aa: CAWSAPILRIQYF
v_gene: TRBV2; j_gene: TRBJ2-2; d_gene: TRBD2; abundance: NA; CDR3nt: TGTGCCAGCACGGGGGGGTTGGAACTGAACACCGGGGAGCTGTTTTTT; CDR3aa: CASTGGLELNTGELFF
v_gene: TRBV15; j_gene: TRBJ1-4; d_gene: NA; abundance: NA; CDR3nt: TGTGCCACCAGCTCCGGGTCTCTTGAAAAACTGTTTTTT; CDR3aa: CATSSGSLEKLFF
v_gene: TRBV7-2; j_gene: TRBJ1-4; d_gene: NA; abundance: NA; CDR3nt: TGTGCCAGCAGCTCGGGGGGGAGCCTTAATGAAAAACTGTTTTTT; CDR3aa: CASSSGGSLNEKLFF
v_gene: TRBV5-6; j_gene: TRBJ2-7; d_gene: NA; abundance: NA; CDR3nt: TGTGCCAGCAGCTTGGGTGGAGTTAGACCTTCCTACGAGCAGTACTTC; CDR3aa: CASSLGGVRPSYEQYF
v_gene: TRBV10-3; j_gene: TRBJ2-2; d_gene: NA; abundance: once; CDR3nt: TGTGCCATCAGTGAGTCGAGGGACGGGGAGCTGTTTTTT; CDR3aa: CAISESRDGELFF
v_gene: TRBV15; j_gene: TRBJ2-1; d_gene: NA; abundance: NA; CDR3nt: TGTGCCACCAGCAGTGGGGGGGGCGCTCCCTTCTTC; CDR3aa: CATSSGGGAPFF
v_gene: TRBV6-5; j_gene: TRBJ1-1; d_gene: NA; abundance: NA; CDR3nt: TGTGCCAGCAGGTTCAGTATGAACACTGAAGCTTTCTTT; CDR3aa: CASRFSMNTEAFF
v_gene: TRBV30; j_gene: TRBJ1-5; d_gene: NA; abundance: NA; CDR3nt: TGTGCCTGGAGTCCCGGGAACAATCAGCCCCAGCATTTT; CDR3aa: CAWSPGNNQPQHF
v_gene: TRBV7-9; j_gene: TRBJ1-1; d_gene: TRBD1; abundance: NA; CDR3nt: TGTGCCAGCAGCCCAGGGGGCTACACTGAAGCTTTCTTT; CDR3aa: CASSPGGYTEAFF
v_gene: TRBV10-3; j_gene: TRBJ2-7; d_gene: TRBD2; abundance: NA; CDR3nt: TGTGCCATCAACCTAGCGGGCCTAGCCTACGAGCAGTACTTC; CDR3aa: CAINLAGLAYEQYF
v_gene: TRBV5-1; j_gene: TRBJ2-1; d_gene: NA; abundance: NA; CDR3nt: TGCGCCAGCAGCTTGATGGACAGACGAGAGAATGAGCAGTTCTTC; CDR3aa: CASSLMDRRENEQFF
v_gene: TRBV5-1; j_gene: TRBJ1-1; d_gene: TRBD1; abundance: NA; CDR3nt: TGCGCCAGCAGCCGGACAGGGATGAACACTGAAGCTTTCTTT; CDR3aa: CASSRTGMNTEAFF
v_gene: TRBV15; j_gene: TRBJ1-6; d_gene: NA; abundance: NA; CDR3nt: TGTGCCACCAGCAGAGTACGAACGACAGCACCCCTCCACTTT; CDR3aa: CATSRVRTTAPLHF
v_gene: TRBV28; j_gene: TRBJ1-2; d_gene: NA; abundance: NA; CDR3nt: TGTGCCAGCAGTGGGAGACGGACTTATGGCTACACCTTC; CDR3aa: CASSGRRTYGYTF
v_gene: TRBV6-4; j_gene: TRBJ2-2; d_gene: TRBD1; abundance: NA; CDR3nt: TGTGCCAGCAGCCAAACAGGGGGCGCGATGACCGGGGAGCTGTTTTTT; CDR3aa: CASSQTGGAMTGELFF
v_gene: TRBV6-5; j_gene: TRBJ2-7; d_gene: NA; abundance: few; CDR3nt: TGTGCCAGCAGTTATCCCCGGGGGAGCTACTACGAGCAGTACTTC; CDR3aa: CASSYPRGSYYEQYF
v_gene: TRBV11-2; j_gene: TRBJ1-2; d_gene: TRBD1; abundance: once; CDR3nt: TGTGCCAGCAGCGTTACACAGGGGGCAGGTTATGGCTACACCTTC; CDR3aa: CASSVTQGAGYGYTF
v_gene: TRBV7-9; j_gene: TRBJ2-6; d_gene: NA; abundance: NA; CDR3nt: TGTGCCAGCAGCTTGGGCAGGTTGGGCTCTGGGGCCAACGTCCTGACTTTC; CDR3aa: CASSLGRLGSGANVLTF
v_gene: TRBV11-2; j_gene: TRBJ1-6; d_gene: NA; abundance: NA; CDR3nt: TGTGCCAGCAGCCGGGCCAGGGTTTTAAGCTCCTATAATTCACCCCTCCACTTT; CDR3aa: CASSRARVLSSYNSPLHF
v_gene: TRBV4-1; j_gene: TRBJ2-5; d_gene: NA; abundance: NA; CDR3nt: TGCGCCAGCAGTACTGGACAAACTCAAGGGGCCCAGTACTTC; CDR3aa: CASSTGQTQGAQYF
v_gene: TRBV7-2; j_gene: TRBJ2-3; d_gene: TRBD2; abundance: NA; CDR3nt: TGTGCCAGCACCTTGCGACTAGCGGGGGGTGCATCAGATACGCAGTATTTT; CDR3aa: CASTLRLAGGASDTQYF
v_gene: TRBV7-2; j_gene: TRBJ1-2; d_gene: TRBD1; abundance: NA; CDR3nt: TGTGCCAGCAGCCGCCGACAGGGTATGGATGGCTACACCTTC; CDR3aa: CASSRRQGMDGYTF
v_gene: TRBV12-5; j_gene: TRBJ1-1; d_gene: NA; abundance: NA; CDR3nt: TGTGCTAGTGGTTTGTCCGAGGACAGAGAAGCTTTCTTT; CDR3aa: CASGLSEDREAFF
v_gene: TRBV7-9; j_gene: TRBJ2-7; d_gene: TRBD2; abundance: NA; CDR3nt: TGTTCCAGCAGCTTCGGACTAGCGGGGGGTGGTGGCTACGAGCAGTACTTC; CDR3aa: CSSSFGLAGGGGYEQYF
v_gene: TRBV28; j_gene: TRBJ1-4; d_gene: TRBD1; abundance: NA; CDR3nt: TGTGCCAGCAGTGACAATCGGGACAGAGGGGAAAAACTGTTTTTT; CDR3aa: CASSDNRDRGEKLFF
v_gene: TRBV30; j_gene: TRBJ1-6; d_gene: NA; abundance: NA; CDR3nt: TGTGCCTGGACAGGTGCCTATAATTCACCCCTCCACTTT; CDR3aa: CAWTGAYNSPLHF
v_gene: TRBV19; j_gene: TRBJ2-2; d_gene: TRBD2; abundance: NA; CDR3nt: TGTGCCAGTAGTATTGGGGGGGCGAACACCGGGGAGCTGTTTTTT; CDR3aa: CASSIGGANTGELFF
v_gene: TRBV15; j_gene: TRBJ2-7; d_gene: NA; abundance: NA; CDR3nt: TGTGCCACCAGTCCCAAAGGGAGCTCCTACGAGCAGTACTTC; CDR3aa: CATSPKGSSYEQYF
v_gene: TRBV7-6; j_gene: TRBJ2-7; d_gene: TRBD2; abundance: few; CDR3nt: TGTGCCAGCAGCTCACTAGCGGGGGCCCTCTACGAGCAGTACTTC; CDR3aa: CASSSLAGALYEQYF
v_gene: TRBV2; j_gene: TRBJ2-7; d_gene: NA; abundance: few; CDR3nt: TGTGCCAGCAGCAACGGAGGAAGACGCGAGCAGTACTTC; CDR3aa: CASSNGGRREQYF
v_gene: TRBV7-2; j_gene: TRBJ1-3; d_gene: NA; abundance: NA; CDR3nt: TGTGCCAGCAGCTTACTAGGACAGCCGAATTTTGGAAACACCATATATTTT; CDR3aa: CASSLLGQPNFGNTIYF
v_gene: TRBV19; j_gene: TRBJ2-7; d_gene: TRBD1; abundance: NA; CDR3nt: TGTGCCAGTAGCCCCGGGACAGCTTACGAGCAGTACTTC; CDR3aa: CASSPGTAYEQYF